Given below is one T cell receptor (beta chain) in context. Mismatch with germline at one junction end may stem from a read error. The data are from a study of blood T cell repertoires in COVID-19. The overall study: Whether acute or convalescent, the COVID-19 samples came from the United States, Italy and Spain.

The protocol was immunoSEQ multiplex PCR, while the TCRdb copy is restricted to in-frame clones and leaves out a portion. This table holds roughly 100,000 clones, about 84% found once. The material sequenced was peripheral blood. The TCR was taken from a man older than 75 with active or convalescent COVID-19.

In DNA, the CDR3 is TGTAGCGTTGAAGGGACAGATAACACCGGGGAGCTGTTTTTT. Translated, it gives CSVEGTDNTGELFF. This chain links TRBV29-1 with TRBJ2-2, with 7 bases aligning to TRBD1. The CDR3 covers 14 residues. Germline assignment: CDR1 SQVTM and CDR2 ANQGSEA.